This entry is about one TCR beta chain. This clone's antigen is unknown. Nothing much larger sits one base from this clone, and base qualities are not available. The roughly 39 donors, aged roughly 6 to 100 years, were systemically healthy Caucasian individuals from Russia. Each donor gave 8 to 10 milliliters of peripheral blood, collected into EDTA-treated Vacutainer tubes. Ficoll-Paque density-gradient centrifugation was used to isolate PBMCs, with at least 7 million per sample. Trizol reagent was used to extract total RNA from the PBMCs, yielding at least 5.5 micrograms per sample. For every donor, flow cytometry on a PBMC aliquot measured the percentage of naive CD45RAhigh/CD27high T cells. This sample is part of a study of blood T cells in healthy people across ages (dated by TCRdb to about 2015). In terms of the full investigation: In model experiments, roughly one uniquely barcoded TCR beta cDNA molecule per two T cells was captured by template switching. For two donors (one aged 18 to 30 and one aged 80 or older), the study analyzed two additional independent replicas of 1 million unique cDNA reads from the same blood draw. Age-related changes in TCR beta repertoire diversity were measured in the study by deep sequencing normalized with unique cDNA molecular identifiers. To avoid experimental bias, donors of different ages were spread randomly across the sequencing lanes. Four age groups were formed from the donors: young (average about 16 years), middle-aged (around 39), aged (about 62) and long-lived (about 80). The paper's findings and limits, for the study overall: There was a strong correlation between observed TCR beta diversity and the percentage of naive T cells measured by flow cytometry. Compared with the aged group, the long-lived group had more naive CD4+ T cells, fewer expanded clones and increased TCR diversity, a pattern suggesting age selection. Because the CMV infection status of the donors was unknown, age-related changes in expanded clonotypes may potentially have been confounded. Since profiling was done on bulk unsorted PBMCs, naive and antigen-experienced compartments could not be conclusively compared. Estimates of total diversity based on one million sequenced T cells were considered lower bounds and underestimates. As age increased, observed TCR beta diversity per million T cells dropped in a roughly linear way, and a significant reduction was already evident by age about 40.

The germline V gene gives CDR1 as SGDLS and CDR2 as YYNGEE. The CDR3 goes from the cysteine to the phenylalanine over 16 residues. Only the CDR3 part of the read is kept: 48 bases, read in frame from the first base. V gives up 3 bases and J gives up 5 bases, and the segment between their germline ends measures 20 bases. Libraries were built with 5' RACE. Data came from an Illumina HiSeq 2500. A second PCR of roughly 7 to 12 cycles was run with a J-beta primer mix and a sample-barcoded 5' primer. A unique molecular identifier was introduced onto each TCR beta cDNA molecule by a template-switch 5' adaptor carrying 12 random nucleotides. Each sample yielded at least 3 million CDR3-containing paired-end reads. First-strand cDNA synthesis was performed from all RNA using the Mint cDNA synthesis kit, with priming by a TRBC-specific oligonucleotide. Following uracil-DNA glycosylase treatment, a first 18-cycle PCR with universal primers M1SS and BC2_uni_R was performed on all cDNA. As for how the authors treated the data: Each sample was normalized by randomly selecting 1 million high-quality reads, each carrying a distinct molecular identifier. Reads with shared molecular identifiers were discarded instead of being binned into consensus sequences. MiTCR, with a Q25 quality threshold and the strictest error-elimination algorithm, was used for CDR3 identification, clonotype clustering and error correction. Lower-bound total TCR beta diversity was estimated with a nonparametric unseen species model using Euler transformation. The raw public data were reprocessed by TCRdb itself: fastp quality trimming at Q25, MiXCR clonotype calling, in-frame beta chains only. All rows with the same CDR3 protein become a single entry with the most common DNA and genes. What appears here as the V and J calls and clone size reflects TCRdb's work, not the paper's. Here the sample has about a million distinct CDR3 sequences; 45% to 50% occur a single time. Jointly, the top ten make up around 15% of the sample.

Sequenced input: blood. The clonotype was recovered from a man aged 25-45 years in good health. The V gene is TRBV9 and the J gene is TRBJ1-2; a tentative D match to TRBD1 spans 5 bases. The CDR3 sequence is CASSGGARRGTYGYTF. The sequenced DNA is TGTGCCAGCAGCGGAGGGGCCCGTCGAGGAACATATGGCTACACCTTC.